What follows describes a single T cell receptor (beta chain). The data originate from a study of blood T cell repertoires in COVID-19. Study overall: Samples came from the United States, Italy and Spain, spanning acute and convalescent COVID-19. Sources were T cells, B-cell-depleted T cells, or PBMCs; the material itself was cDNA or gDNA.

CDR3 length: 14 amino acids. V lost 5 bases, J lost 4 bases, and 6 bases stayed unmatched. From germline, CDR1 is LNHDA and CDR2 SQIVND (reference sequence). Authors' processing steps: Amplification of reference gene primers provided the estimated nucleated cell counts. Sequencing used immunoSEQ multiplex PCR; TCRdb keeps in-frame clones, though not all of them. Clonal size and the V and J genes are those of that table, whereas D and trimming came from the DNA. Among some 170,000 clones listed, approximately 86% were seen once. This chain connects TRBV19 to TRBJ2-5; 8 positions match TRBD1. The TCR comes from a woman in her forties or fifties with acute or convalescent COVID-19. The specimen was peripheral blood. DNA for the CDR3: TGTGCCAGTAGTCCACAGGGGGGAGTAGAGACCCAGTACTTC. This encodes CASSPQGGVETQYF.